The subject of this entry is one T cell receptor (beta chain). Its cognate antigen is unknown. The data were taken from a study of OX40 agonist ivuxolimab in advanced cancers. Study at large: Dose-escalation patients were diagnosed with hepatocellular carcinoma, melanoma, renal cell cancer or head and neck cancer. With a range of roughly 23 to 85, age averaged approximately 55 years, and about 80% were male. Eligibility admitted prior anti-PD-1, anti-PD-L1 or anti-CTLA-4 therapy; roughly 39% had some. Study conclusions and caveats: Also present in some nonresponders was a low level of normalized T-cell clonal expansion.

The V end was cut by 7 bases, the J end by 6 bases, with 15 bases between. The germline gives CDR1 MNHNS, CDR2 SASEGT. The CDR3 is 13 amino acids. Clones were sequenced by immunoSEQ multiplex PCR, and TCRdb holds only the in-frame ones, with some missing. The table shows fewer than 65,000 clones, with 75% to 90% occurring only once. Specimen: CD4+ or CD8+ T cells sorted from blood, collected in a trial of the OX40 agonist ivuxolimab. The TCR originated in an adult with an advanced solid tumor such as melanoma, head and neck, liver or kidney cancer. This rearrangement joins TRBV6-1 to TRBJ1-1; perhaps TRBD1 as D (5 bases). The CDR3 here is CASTMTVNAEAFF. CDR3 DNA: TGTGCCAGCACCATGACAGTCAACGCTGAAGCTTTCTTT.